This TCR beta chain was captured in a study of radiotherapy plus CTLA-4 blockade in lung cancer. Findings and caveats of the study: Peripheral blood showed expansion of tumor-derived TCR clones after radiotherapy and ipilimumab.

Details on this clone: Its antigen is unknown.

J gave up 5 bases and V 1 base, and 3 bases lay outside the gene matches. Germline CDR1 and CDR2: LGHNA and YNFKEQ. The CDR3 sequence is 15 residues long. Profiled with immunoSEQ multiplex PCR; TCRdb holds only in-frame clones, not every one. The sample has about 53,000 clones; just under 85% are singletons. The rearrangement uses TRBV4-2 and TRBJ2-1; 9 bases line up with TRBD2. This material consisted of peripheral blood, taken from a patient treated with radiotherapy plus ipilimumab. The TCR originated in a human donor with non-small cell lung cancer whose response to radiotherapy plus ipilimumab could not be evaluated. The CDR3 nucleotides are TGTGCCAGCAGCCAAGGTCTAGCGGGGAACAATGAGCAGTTCTTC. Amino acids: CASSQGLAGNNEQFF.